Each of the 25 T cell receptor beta chains below was sequenced from the same sample in a study of cytomegalovirus exposure and HLA in healthy donors. 13 Jbeta primers and 60 Vbeta primers were used for the PCR. Generated by immunoSEQ multiplex PCR, the TCRdb table keeps only in-frame clones and is missing some. The table records around 140,000 clones, roughly three quarters of them present only once. Material: PBMCs. These receptors were obtained from a male donor in good health and CMV-seronegative.

The table lists this clone with a count of one. The V gene is TRBV11-2, the J gene TRBJ2-1; weak D call: TRBD2 (7 bases). V lost 0 bases and J 0 bases, leaving 21 bases between the germline ends. The germline V gene encodes CDR1 SGHAT and CDR2 FQNNGV. This CDR3 contains 20 residues. This chain's CDR3 is CASSLEVLGGRWSSYNEQFF. DNA of the CDR3: TGTGCCAGCAGCTTAGAGGTCCTCGGGGGGCGATGGAGCTCCTACAATGAGCAGTTCTTC.

This clone has a handful of counts. The chain joins TRBV7-8 to TRBJ2-2; a possible D gene is TRBD2 (5 bases). The CDR3 sequence is 16 residues long. The V end lost 0 bases, the J end lost 2 bases, and 10 bases lay between the germline ends. Per germline, CDR1 SGHVS and CDR2 FQNEAQ. The CDR3 loop is CASSLAGGYNTGELFF. DNA of the CDR3: TGTGCCAGCAGCTTAGCCGGAGGCTACAACACCGGGGAGCTGTTTTTT.

This rearrangement joins TRBV19 to TRBJ2-1; D perhaps matches TRBD2 (5 bases). Trimming stripped 0 bases from V and 10 bases from J, with 13 bases between. Germline V gene sequence: CDR1 LNHDA, CDR2 SQIVND (reference sequence). The CDR3 totals 14 residues. The CDR3 coding sequence is TGTGCCAGTAGTATAGATCACCAAGGAGGCGAGCAGTTCTTC. Protein: CASSIDHQGGEQFF.

The chain employs TRBV4-3 and TRBJ1-4; possibly TRBD1 for D (5 bases). V was clipped by 4 bases and J by 0 bases, with 6 bases between them. The CDR3 extends over 14 amino acids. Per germline, CDR1 LGHNA and CDR2 YSLEER. The DNA for the CDR3 is TGCGCCAGCAGCCTACAGGCAACTAATGAAAAACTGTTTTTT. This encodes CASSLQATNEKLFF.

This clone was seen only once. The chain carries TRBV29-1 and TRBJ2-1; 12 positions agree with TRBD1. V shed 5 bases, J shed 4 bases, and the junction held 6 bases outside the gene matches. Germline V gene data show CDR1 as SQVTM and CDR2 as ANQGSEA. The CDR3 runs 15 residues. The chain's CDR3 is CSVTGTGGHYNEQFF. The CDR3 DNA follows: TGCAGCGTTACCGGGACAGGGGGCCATTACAATGAGCAGTTCTTC.

The rearrangement joins TRBV5-1 to TRBJ1-1; 8 positions agree with TRBD1. V shed 4 bases, J shed 3 bases, and the junction held 2 bases outside the gene matches. The CDR3 contains 13 residues. CDR1 SGHRS and CDR2 YFSETQ come from the germline V gene. CDR3 DNA sequence: TGCGCCAGCAGCCAACAGGGGGACACTGAAGCTTTCTTT. Translated, it gives CASSQQGDTEAFF.

V usage is TRBV9 and J usage is TRBJ1-4; 9 bases are shared with TRBD1. This CDR3 region has 15 residues. Unmatched junction bases numbered 9, after V lost 4 bases and J lost 8 bases. Germline V gene data show CDR1 as SGDLS and CDR2 as YYNGEE. The CDR3 spells CASSLGTGRNEKLFF. CDR3 nucleotides: TGTGCCAGCAGCCTGGGGACAGGGAGGAACGAAAAACTGTTTTTT.

The V call is TRBV30, the J call TRBJ1-3; no definite D call. Germline loops: CDR1 GTSNPN, CDR2 SVGIG (reference sequence). Trimming removed 2 bases from V and 0 bases from J, with 8 bases in between. There are 14 residues in the CDR3. The CDR3 region has the DNA TGTGCCTGGAGTCCTAAAAGCTCTGGAAACACCATATATTTT. The encoded protein is CAWSPKSSGNTIYF.

The chain employs TRBV9 and TRBJ1-2; unclear D gene. The germline gives CDR1 SGDLS, CDR2 YYNGEE. The CDR3 is 12 amino acids. V was pared by 7 bases and J by 5 bases, with 12 bases between. CDR3 region: CASSYGPYGYTF. CDR3 nucleotide sequence: TGTGCCAGCTCCTATGGGCCATATGGCTACACCTTC.

The V call is TRBV2, the J call TRBJ2-5, with D maybe TRBD1 (6 bases). The germline CDR1 and CDR2 sequences are SNHLY and FYNNEI. The CDR3 is 12 amino acids. V lost 10 bases and J lost 1, with 10 bases in between. Here the CDR3 reads CATGQSQETQYF. In DNA, the CDR3 is TGTGCCACAGGACAGTCCCAAGAGACCCAGTACTTC. Full variable domain (missing parts from reference TRBV2 and TRBJ2-5): EPEVTQTPSHQVTQMGQEVILRCVPISNHLYFYWYRQILGQKVEFLVSFYNNEISEKSEIFDDQFSVERPDGSNFTLKIRSTKLEDSAMYFCATGQSQETQYFGPGTRLLVL.

The V call is TRBV18, the J call TRBJ1-3; 9 bases fit TRBD1. V dropped 5 bases and J dropped 1; count of bases not matched to a gene: 3. Germline V lookup: CDR1 KGHSH, CDR2 LQKENI. This CDR3 spans 15 amino acids. The CDR3 DNA reads TGTGCCAGCTCAAGAGGGACAGGGTCTGGAAACACCATATATTTT. It specifies CASSRGTGSGNTIYF.

This clone has a handful of counts. The V call is TRBV29-1, the J call TRBJ2-5; 8 nucleotides line up with TRBD2. Germline loops: CDR1 SQVTM, CDR2 ANQGSEA. Trimming took 2 bases from V and 5 from J; bases not matched to a gene: 4. The CDR3 is 13 amino acids. The CDR3 loop is CSVETGGPETQYF. CDR3 in DNA: TGCAGCGTTGAAACGGGGGGGCCGGAGACCCAGTACTTC. Drawing the rest from reference TRBV29-1 and TRBJ2-5, the complete variable domain is SAVISQKPSRDICQRGTSLTIQCQVDSQVTMMFWYRQQPGQSLTLIATANQGSEATYESGFVIDKFPISRPNLTFSTLTVSNMSPEDSSIYLCSVETGGPETQYFGPGTRLLVL.

The chain employs TRBV30 and TRBJ1-6; 8 bases align to TRBD1. Germline CDR1 is GTSNPN and CDR2 is SVGIG (reference sequence). The CDR3 spans 17 residues. V lost 2 bases, J lost 6 bases, and 12 bases stayed unmatched. This CDR3 is CAWSLPKGQETNSPLHF. CDR3 bases: TGTGCCTGGAGTCTACCTAAGGGACAGGAAACTAATTCACCCCTCCACTTT.

CDR3 region: CASGLQQVNEDGYTF. The CDR3 bases are TGTGCTAGTGGGCTTCAACAGGTAAACGAGGATGGCTACACCTTC. The gene calls are TRBV12-5 and TRBJ1-2; the D gene is possibly TRBD1 (5 bases). Germline V CDR1 and CDR2: LGHNT, FRNRAP. V was shortened by 6 bases and J by 6 bases, with 20 bases between the two germline ends. This CDR3 has 15 amino acids.

This chain connects TRBV9 to TRBJ2-1; 9 bases map to TRBD1. The CDR3 loop spans 16 amino acids. The germline CDR1 and CDR2 sequences are SGDLS and YYNGEE. After removal of 3 bases from V and 3 bases from J, the junction contained 7 bases not matched to a gene. CDR3 coding DNA: TGTGCCAGCAGCGCCCTCTCGGGACAGGGCTACAATGAGCAGTTCTTC. It encodes CASSALSGQGYNEQFF.

This chain uses TRBV18 with TRBJ2-1, with 7 nucleotides matching TRBD2. CDR1 KGHSH and CDR2 LQKENI come from the germline V gene. The J segment lost 6 bases and the V segment lost 2 bases, leaving 4 bases of the junction unmatched. The CDR3 is 14 amino acids. CDR3 region: CASSPTSVINEQFF. The CDR3 DNA is TGTGCCAGCTCACCAACTAGCGTGATCAATGAGCAGTTCTTC.

A few counts support this clone. The genes are TRBV9 and TRBJ1-1, with D possibly TRBD1 on 6 matching bases. The CDR3 loop spans 13 amino acids. Germline V gene lookup returns CDR1 SGDLS and CDR2 YYNGEE. Trimming pared 4 bases from V and 6 bases from J, leaving 13 bases between. The CDR3 bases are TGTGCCAGCAGCCCCCACAGGGCGGCTGAAGCTTTCTTT. This translates into CASSPHRAAEAFF.

The chain employs TRBV27 and TRBJ2-1; no clear D gene. Germline CDR1 reads MNHEY; CDR2 reads SMNVEV (reference sequence). The CDR3 is 14 amino acids. The V and J ends lost 2 bases and 2 bases respectively, with 7 bases between them. For the CDR3, the DNA is TGTGCCAGCAGTTTAGTGTCTACCTACAATGAGCAGTTCTTC. This codes for CASSLVSTYNEQFF.

This chain uses TRBV5-4 with TRBJ2-5; 8 bases are shared with TRBD1. V lost 4 bases, J lost 4 bases, and 6 bases stayed unmatched. This CDR3 contains 14 residues. The germline CDR1 and CDR2 sequences are SGHNT and YYREEE (reference sequence). In DNA, the CDR3 is TGTGCCAGCAGCGGCGGACAGGGAGGAGAGACCCAGTACTTC. Its translation: CASSGGQGGETQYF.

The table lists this clone with a count of one. The junction does not match germline at one end; this may be a read error. The CDR3, as DNA: TGTTCCAGCAGCCCTTCGGGTTCACCCCTCCACTTT. Protein sequence: CSSSPSGSPLHF. V and J are TRBV7-9 and TRBJ1-6; D gene unclear. The CDR3 loop spans 12 amino acids. From germline, CDR1 is SEHNR and CDR2 FQNEAQ (reference sequence).

The rearrangement uses TRBV30 and TRBJ1-6; 8 nucleotides line up with TRBD1. V shed 3 bases and J 0 bases; nucleotides not matched to a gene: 4. The CDR3 contains 16 residues. Germline-derived CDR1 and CDR2 are GTSNPN and SVGIG (reference sequence). Written as DNA, the CDR3 is TGTGCCTGGAGGAGGACAGGGAGCTCCTATAATTCACCCCTCCACTTT. Residues: CAWRRTGSSYNSPLHF.

The gene calls are TRBV7-9 and TRBJ2-7, with D possibly TRBD1 on 5 matching bases. The CDR3 is 15 amino acids. V gave up 5 bases and J gave up 2 bases, with 16 bases separating them. CDR1 and CDR2 from the germline V gene are SEHNR and FQNEAQ (reference sequence). CDR3 nucleotide sequence: TGTGCCAGCAGCCCCCCCTTGACAGAAACCTACGAGCAGTACTTC. Residues: CASSPPLTETYEQYF.

This clone was counted only a few times. The chain combines TRBV7-9 with TRBJ1-1; TRBD1 matches 9 bases. CDR3 length: 15 residues. Germline V gene data show CDR1 as SEHNR and CDR2 as FQNEAQ (reference sequence). Trimming cost V 5 bases and J 2 bases; bases outside gene matches: 6. The CDR3 loop is CASSPLQGANTEAFF. The DNA of the CDR3 is TGTGCCAGCAGCCCCCTACAGGGGGCTAACACTGAAGCTTTCTTT. Together with reference TRBV7-9 and TRBJ1-1, the CDR3 gives the full variable domain: DTGVSQNPRHKITKRGQNVTFRCDPISEHNRLYWYRQTLGQGPEFLTYFQNEAQLEKSRLLSDRFSAERPKGSFSTLEIQRTEQGDSAMYLCASSPLQGANTEAFFGQGTRLTVV.

The chain uses TRBV2 and TRBJ2-1; TRBD2 matches at 8 bases. The CDR3 consists of 15 residues. Germline V gene sequence: CDR1 SNHLY, CDR2 FYNNEI. Trimming removed 4 bases from V and 7 bases from J; junction bases left unmatched: 9. This CDR3 is CASSARDGRGNEQFF. The CDR3 DNA sequence: TGTGCCAGCAGTGCCCGGGACGGGAGGGGTAATGAGCAGTTCTTC.

V is TRBV6-5 and J is TRBJ1-2; a possible D gene is TRBD1 (5 bases). The ends were cut back, 4 bases at V and 6 bases at J, with 6 bases in the middle. CDR3 length: 11 amino acids. Per the germline V gene, CDR1 is MNHEY and CDR2 is SVGAGI. The CDR3 region has the DNA TGTGCCAGCAGTTGGGGGGATGGCTACACCTTC. Encoded protein: CASSWGDGYTF.